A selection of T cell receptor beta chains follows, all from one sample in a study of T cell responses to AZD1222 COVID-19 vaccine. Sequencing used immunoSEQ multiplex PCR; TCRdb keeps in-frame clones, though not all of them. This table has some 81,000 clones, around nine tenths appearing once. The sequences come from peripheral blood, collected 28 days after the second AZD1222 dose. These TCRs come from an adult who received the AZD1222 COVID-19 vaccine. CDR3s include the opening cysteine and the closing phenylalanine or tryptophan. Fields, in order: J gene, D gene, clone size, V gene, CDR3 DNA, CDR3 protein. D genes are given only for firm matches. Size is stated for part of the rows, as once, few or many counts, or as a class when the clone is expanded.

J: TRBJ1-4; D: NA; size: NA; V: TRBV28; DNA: TGTGCCAGCAGTTTCGGGACAATGAGGGAAAAACTGTTTTTT; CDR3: CASSFGTMREKLFF
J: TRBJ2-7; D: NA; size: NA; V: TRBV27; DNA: TGTGCCAGCCGGGACCCCTACGAGCAGTACTTC; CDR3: CASRDPYEQYF
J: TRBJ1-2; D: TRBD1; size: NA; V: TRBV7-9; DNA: TGTGCCAGCAGCGCCCGGACAGGTGGCTACACCTTC; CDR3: CASSARTGGYTF
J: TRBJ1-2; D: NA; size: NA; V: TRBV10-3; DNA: TGTGCCATCAGTGCAGGGGTTGGCTACACCTTC; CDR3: CAISAGVGYTF
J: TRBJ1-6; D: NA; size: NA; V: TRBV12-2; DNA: TGTGCAAGTCGCGTTGTAATAAATTCACCCCTCCACTTT; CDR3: CASRVVINSPLHF
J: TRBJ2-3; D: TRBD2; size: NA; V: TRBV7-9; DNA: TGTGCCAGCAGCTTAGTAGCGGGGGGGCAAACGCAGTATTTT; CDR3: CASSLVAGGQTQYF
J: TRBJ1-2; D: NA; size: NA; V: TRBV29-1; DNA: TGCAGCGTTGAAAGTCAGACCTATGGCTACACCTTC; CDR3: CSVESQTYGYTF
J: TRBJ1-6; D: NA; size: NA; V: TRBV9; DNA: TGTGCCAGCAGCGTCGGCCTGGGCAGGGGTAATTCACCCCTCCACTTT; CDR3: CASSVGLGRGNSPLHF
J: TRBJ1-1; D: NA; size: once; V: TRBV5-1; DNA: TGCGCCAGCAGCCCCGGAGATTTGAACACTGAAGCTTTCTTT; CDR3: CASSPGDLNTEAFF
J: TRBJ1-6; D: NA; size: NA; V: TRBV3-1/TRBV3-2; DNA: TGTGCCAGCAGCCAGGTCGGGGGCTATAATTCACCCCTCCACTTT; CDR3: CASSQVGGYNSPLHF
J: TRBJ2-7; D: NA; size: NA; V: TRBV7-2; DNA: TGTGCCAGCAGCTTGGGTTTCCACGAGCAGTACTTC; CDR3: CASSLGFHEQYF
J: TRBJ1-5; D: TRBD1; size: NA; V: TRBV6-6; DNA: TGTGCCAGCAGCCAGGGGGTAGGCAATCAGCCCCAGCATTTT; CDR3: CASSQGVGNQPQHF
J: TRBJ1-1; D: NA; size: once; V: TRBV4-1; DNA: TGCGCCAGCAGCCATTCCCTAGACCCCTATTTTATGAACACTGAAGCTTTCTTT; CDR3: CASSHSLDPYFMNTEAFF
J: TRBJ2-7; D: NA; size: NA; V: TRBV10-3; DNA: TGTGCCATCAGTCAAAGCGGTTCGGGCGTTTCGTACTTC; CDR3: CAISQSGSGVSYF